This TCR beta chain stems from a study of blood T cell repertoires in COVID-19. The study assigned cohorts using participant-reported clinical history. The table came from immunoSEQ multiplex PCR; TCRdb's copy has only in-frame clones and leaves some out. The table lists around 250,000 clones, 85% to 90% of them singletons, with roughly 16% in the top ten. The CDR3 sequence is 13 residues long. CDR1 SGHRS and CDR2 YFSETQ come from the germline V gene. V lost 4 bases and J lost 1, with 9 bases in between. The rearrangement links TRBV5-1 to TRBJ2-7; maybe TRBD1 (6 bases). The TCR sequence derives from a man aged 18 to 29 who had recovered from COVID-19. Sequencing was done on a sample of PBMCs or T cells enriched from blood (not recorded which). CDR3 residues: CASSPTGSYEQYF. In DNA, the CDR3 is TGCGCCAGCAGCCCCACAGGGTCCTACGAGCAGTACTTC.